One and the same sample provided the 8 T cell receptor beta chains below, sequenced in a study of shared clonotypes between healthy human individuals. TCRdb's copy holds only in-frame clones and misses some; the assay was immunoSEQ multiplex PCR. The repertoire holds 2 million to 2.5 million clones, with around 93% as singletons. The sequenced material came from naive CD4+ T cells from PBMCs. Subset specified: CD45RA+ positively selected. The source of these receptors is a young man in good health. Some clones in this sample may be carry-over from other donors' samples.

V is TRBV28 and J is TRBJ1-2; 8 nucleotides line up with TRBD1. V lost 2 bases to trimming and J lost 2 bases; unmatched junction nucleotides: 4. The CDR3 loop spans 15 amino acids. Germline V gene lookup returns CDR1 MDHEN and CDR2 SYDVKM. CDR3 amino acids: CASSLLDRANYGYTF. The CDR3 region has the DNA TGTGCCAGCAGTTTACTGGACAGGGCCAACTATGGCTACACCTTC.

This sequence joins TRBV6-5 and TRBJ2-7, with D perhaps given as TRBD1 or TRBD2 (6 bases each). Germline V gene data show CDR1 as MNHEY and CDR2 as SVGAGI. V dropped 6 bases and J dropped 2 bases, with 14 bases sitting between them. CDR3 length: 14 amino acids. The CDR3 is CASRAPGATYEQYF. DNA of the CDR3: TGTGCCAGCAGGGCCCCGGGGGCAACCTACGAGCAGTACTTC.

The rearrangement uses TRBV28 and TRBJ2-7, with D hard to call. Trimming took off 5 bases at V and 13 bases at J, with 21 bases between the two ends. From germline, CDR1 is MDHEN and CDR2 SYDVKM. This CDR3 has 13 residues. CDR3 loop: CASSPSMAAGVYF. The CDR3 DNA reads as TGTGCCAGCAGTCCCTCGATGGCAGCCGGCGTTTACTTC.

This clone occurred once. The rearrangement uses TRBV23-1 and TRBJ2-7; 9 bases are shared with TRBD1. TRBV23-1 belongs to the ORF category, with a function that is uncertain. The junction had 21 bases not matched to a gene; V was cut back by 2 bases and J by 7 bases. The CDR3 length is 19 residues. CDR3 bases: TGCGCCAGCAGTCAACGACAGGGGGTGAACTTGGCGGGAGCCCGGGAGCAGTACTTC. Protein sequence: CASSQRQGVNLAGAREQYF.

A single count supports this clone. This rearrangement joins TRBV27 to TRBJ2-5; possible D gene TRBD2, 5 bases. The CDR3 runs to 16 residues. Per the germline V gene, CDR1 is MNHEY and CDR2 is SMNVEV (reference sequence). V lost 7 bases to trimming and J lost 8 bases, with 26 bases between them. The CDR3 here is CASIDLSLAGSGTQYF. In nucleotides, the CDR3 is TGTGCCAGCATCGACCTCTCATTGGCGGGTAGTGGAACCCAGTACTTC.

In its sample, this clone was seen once. The chain uses TRBV11-2 and TRBJ2-2, with TRBD2 matching over 10 bases. Germline V CDR1 and CDR2: SGHAT, FQNNGV. The CDR3 is made up of 16 amino acids. The trim removed 4 bases at V and 8 bases at J, leaving 10 bases unmatched. The CDR3 reads CASSSLAGEWLGELFF. In nucleotides, the CDR3 is TGTGCCAGCAGCTCCCTAGCGGGAGAATGGTTGGGGGAGCTGTTTTTT.

The chain couples TRBV18 to TRBJ2-7; D uncertain. V was clipped by 6 bases and J by 5 bases, with 14 bases between them. This CDR3 has 13 amino acids. The V gene's germline CDR1 is KGHSH and CDR2 LQKENI. The CDR3 sequence is CASSPMGRNEQYF. In DNA form, the CDR3 reads TGTGCCAGCTCGCCAATGGGTCGGAACGAGCAGTACTTC.

Regarding this clone: Other nucleotide sequences in the sample specify the same CDR3. V usage is TRBV6-6 and J usage is TRBJ2-2; D remains ambiguous. The CDR3 runs to 14 residues. The V end was cut by 0 bases, the J end by 1 base, with 3 bases between. Germline lookup yields CDR1 MNHNY and CDR2 SVGAGI (reference sequence). CDR3 loop: CASSYSRNTGELFF. CDR3 nucleotide sequence: TGTGCCAGCAGTTACTCAAGGAACACCGGGGAGCTGTTTTTT.